Below are 26 T cell receptor beta chains sequenced from a single sample in a study of cytomegalovirus exposure and HLA in healthy donors (dated by TCRdb to about 2017). Library prep was done by the immunoSEQ multiplex PCR assay. The multiplex PCR relied on a mix of 60 forward primers for TCR Vbeta segments and 13 reverse primers for TCR Jbeta segments. TCRdb holds this immuneACCESS table with in-frame rearrangements only. Some clones are missing; in checked studies, unresolved V genes explain under half, and the rest has no known cause. This sample lists over 75,000 clones; around nine tenths were detected once. About 8.6% of the sample belongs to the ten largest clones. The material sequenced was PBMCs. Every receptor here comes from a man between 25 and 39 years old in good health and CMV-seropositive.

The chain is built from TRBV5-1 and TRBJ1-6; D unclear. Germline CDR1 reads SGHRS; CDR2 reads YFSETQ. The CDR3 spans 16 residues. Trimming stripped 4 bases from V and 5 bases from J, with 16 bases between. CDR3 protein: CASSQTETANNSPLHF. CDR3 nucleotides: TGCGCCAGCAGCCAAACAGAAACAGCCAATAATTCACCCCTCCACTTT.

The chain links TRBV6-1 to TRBJ2-7; D remains ambiguous. CDR1 and CDR2 (germline): MNHNS, SASEGT. CDR3 size: 13 residues. The V end lost 6 bases, the J end lost 2 bases, and 11 bases lay between the germline ends. Here the CDR3 reads CASRPTSPYEQYF. Here the CDR3 DNA reads TGTGCCAGCAGACCCACTTCACCCTACGAGCAGTACTTC.

This chain joins TRBV6-5 and TRBJ2-1, with TRBD2 identical over 11 bases. Germline V CDR1 and CDR2: MNHEY, SVGAGI. The CDR3 covers 16 residues. Germline trimming cut 4 bases from V and 4 bases from J; bases unmatched to any gene: 6. The DNA of the CDR3 is TGTGCCAGCAGTTCCTCAACTAGCGGGAGTTACAATGAGCAGTTCTTC. Translating gives CASSSSTSGSYNEQFF.

The rearrangement joins TRBV7-8 to TRBJ2-1; 10 bases are shared with TRBD2. After removal of 5 bases from V and 9 bases from J, the junction contained 13 bases not matched to a gene. The CDR3 consists of 16 residues. CDR1 SGHVS and CDR2 FQNEAQ come from the germline V gene. The CDR3 reads CASSPSRLAGEGEQFF. The CDR3 bases are TGTGCCAGCAGCCCAAGTCGCCTAGCGGGAGAGGGTGAGCAGTTCTTC.

The chain employs TRBV28 and TRBJ2-7, with D possibly TRBD1 on 6 matching bases. The germline V and J ends were trimmed by 6 bases and 2 bases, with 11 bases remaining between them. The CDR3 covers 13 residues. Germline CDR1 is MDHEN and CDR2 is SYDVKM. CDR3 bases: TGTGCCAGCAGAAAGACAGGTACCTACGAGCAGTACTTC. This translates into CASRKTGTYEQYF.

The V gene is TRBV5-5, the J gene TRBJ1-1; 9 bases are shared with TRBD1. Germline CDR1 reads SGHKS; CDR2 reads YYEKEE (reference sequence). J lost 7 bases, V lost 4 bases, and 14 bases had no gene match. This CDR3 is built from 16 residues. In nucleotides, the CDR3 is TGTGCCAGCAGCAGAGCCTGGGACAGGGAATACTTTGAAGCTTTCTTT. As protein: CASSRAWDREYFEAFF. The full variable domain, completed using reference TRBV5-5 and TRBJ1-1, is DAGVTQSPTHLIKTRGQQVTLRCSPISGHKSVSWYQQVLGQGPQFIFQYYEKEERGRGNFPDRFSARQFPNYSSELNVNALLLGDSALYLCASSRAWDREYFEAFFGQGTRLTVV.

The rearrangement joins TRBV7-9 to TRBJ1-2; 7 bases are a match to TRBD1. Germline V gene sequence: CDR1 SEHNR, CDR2 FQNEAQ (reference sequence). The CDR3 loop spans 14 amino acids. Germline trimming cut 1 base from V and 6 bases from J; bases unmatched to any gene: 5. The CDR3 bases are TGTGCCAGCAGCTTAGACCGGGACAGCCATGGCTACACCTTC. It specifies CASSLDRDSHGYTF.

Worth noting for this clone: The sample carries other DNA sequences with the same CDR3. The gene calls are TRBV28 and TRBJ1-2; D is unresolved. Germline V gene sequence: CDR1 MDHEN, CDR2 SYDVKM. V lost 2 bases to trimming and J lost 4 bases, with 5 bases between them. The CDR3 consists of 12 residues. CDR3 bases: TGTGCCAGCAGTTTAGAGGGCTATGGCTACACCTTC. Translated: CASSLEGYGYTF.

The rearrangement links TRBV4-1 to TRBJ1-3, with 7 bases fitting TRBD1. The CDR3 sequence is 15 residues long. Looked up from germline, CDR1 is MGHRA and CDR2 is YSYEKL. The ends lost 2 bases at V and 4 bases at J; junction bases unmatched: 5. The DNA of the CDR3 is TGCGCCAGCAGCCAAACCGACAGGGTAGGAAACACCATATATTTT. Translated: CASSQTDRVGNTIYF.

The genes are TRBV19 and TRBJ1-2, with 8 bases matching TRBD1. From germline, CDR1 is LNHDA and CDR2 SQIVND (reference sequence). V lost 4 bases to trimming and J lost 5 bases; unmatched junction nucleotides: 9. The CDR3 spans 15 residues. In DNA form, the CDR3 reads TGTGCCAGTAGTAAACCGGGACAGGCTATTTATGGCTACACCTTC. Translated, it gives CASSKPGQAIYGYTF.

The V call is TRBV5-8, the J call TRBJ2-1; no definite D call. CDR1 is SGHTS, CDR2 YDEGEE, per germline. The V and J ends lost 0 bases and 0 bases respectively, with 13 bases between them. The CDR3 covers 17 residues. Here the CDR3 DNA reads TGTGCCAGCAGCTTGGAATTGAGTTTAAGCTCCTACAATGAGCAGTTCTTC. Translated, it gives CASSLELSLSSYNEQFF.

The chain joins TRBV15 to TRBJ1-4, with 7 bases lining up with TRBD1. The ends lost 2 bases at V and 11 bases at J; junction bases unmatched: 5. The CDR3 extends over 13 amino acids. Germline V gene data show CDR1 as LNHNV and CDR2 as YYDKDF (reference sequence). The CDR3: CATSRLDRDKLFF. The CDR3 region has the DNA TGTGCCACCAGCAGACTTGACAGGGATAAACTGTTTTTT. Full variable domain (remainder filled in from reference TRBV15 and TRBJ1-4): DAMVIQNPRYQVTQFGKPVTLSCSQTLNHNVMYWYQQKSSQAPKLLFHYYDKDFNNEADTPDNFQSRRPNTSFCFLDIRSPGLGDTAMYLCATSRLDRDKLFFGSGTQLSVL.

The rearrangement uses TRBV28 and TRBJ2-7; 7 bases map to TRBD1. CDR1 is MDHEN, CDR2 SYDVKM, per germline. The CDR3 is 14 amino acids. Trimming at V came to 7 bases and at J to 2 bases, leaving 8 bases not matched to a gene. The CDR3 DNA reads TGTGCCAGCAAGGGCCCAGGGACAGCCTACGAGCAGTACTTC. Its protein is CASKGPGTAYEQYF. Full variable domain (missing parts from reference TRBV28 and TRBJ2-7): DVKVTQSSRYLVKRTGEKVFLECVQDMDHENMFWYRQDPGLGLRLIYFSYDVKMKEKGDIPEGYSVSREKKERFSLILESASTNQTSMYLCASKGPGTAYEQYFGPGTRLTVT.

The chain employs TRBV5-1 and TRBJ2-3; D possibly corresponds to TRBD2 (6 bases). CDR3 length: 13 residues. The germline V gene encodes CDR1 SGHRS and CDR2 YFSETQ. Trimming shortened V by 0 bases and J by 10 bases, and 12 bases separated the two germline ends. The CDR3, as DNA: TGCGCCAGCAGCTTGGGCTGGGGGGAGTCGCAGTATTTT. Translating gives CASSLGWGESQYF. The full variable domain, in which reference TRBV5-1 and TRBJ2-3 provide the parts outside the CDR3, is KAGVTQTPRYLIKTRGQQVTLSCSPISGHRSVSWYQQTPGQGLQFLFEYFSETQRNKGNFPGRFSGRQFSNSRSEMNVSTLELGDSALYLCASSLGWGESQYFGPGTRLTVL.

Written as DNA, the CDR3 is TGCGCCAGCAGCCAAACAAACAGGGGCGCAAGCAATCAGCCCCAGCATTTT. Translated, it gives CASSQTNRGASNQPQHF. The chain combines TRBV4-1 with TRBJ1-5; 7 positions match TRBD1. Germline V lookup: CDR1 MGHRA, CDR2 YSYEKL. The J segment lost 1 base and the V segment lost 2 bases, leaving 8 bases of the junction unmatched. This CDR3 has 17 residues.

Only one count was recorded for this clone. The chain couples TRBV4-1 to TRBJ1-4; 7 bases align to TRBD1. V was pared by 4 bases and J by 2 bases, with 13 bases of the junction left unmatched. The germline gives CDR1 MGHRA, CDR2 YSYEKL. The CDR3 extends over 18 amino acids. The DNA of the CDR3 is TGCGCCAGCAGCCCCCAGAAGGGGGCGCGGCCGACTAATGAAAAACTGTTTTTT. Its translation: CASSPQKGARPTNEKLFF.

The chain couples TRBV28 to TRBJ2-3; TRBD1 agrees at 8 bases. The germline V gene encodes CDR1 MDHEN and CDR2 SYDVKM. This CDR3 spans 18 amino acids. V lost 4 bases to trimming and J lost 4 bases; unmatched junction nucleotides: 16. The CDR3 DNA is TGTGCCAGCAGTTATCTCCTCCGGGACAGGAGTGGGGCAGATACGCAGTATTTT. Amino acid sequence: CASSYLLRDRSGADTQYF.

This clone was seen only once. This chain links TRBV28 with TRBJ2-7; 7 positions match TRBD2. Germline-derived CDR1 and CDR2 are MDHEN and SYDVKM. After removal of 3 bases from V and 4 bases from J, the junction contained 6 bases not matched to a gene. The CDR3 contains 14 residues. This chain's CDR3 is CASSLDGGGYEQYF. The CDR3 coding sequence is TGTGCCAGCAGTTTGGATGGGGGGGGGTACGAGCAGTACTTC.

The gene calls are TRBV7-3 and TRBJ2-1, with D possibly TRBD2 on 6 matching bases. Per germline, CDR1 SGHTA and CDR2 FQGTGA. V was cut by 1 base and J by 5 bases, with 12 bases left in between. The CDR3 has 15 amino acids. The CDR3 DNA follows: TGTGCCAGCAGCTTAAGGACGGGAGAGAACAATGAGCAGTTCTTC. Its protein is CASSLRTGENNEQFF. Using reference TRBV7-3 and TRBJ2-1 for the parts outside the CDR3, the full variable domain is GAGVSQTPSNKVTEKGKYVELRCDPISGHTALYWYRQSLGQGPEFLIYFQGTGAADDSGLPNDRFFAVRPEGSVSTLKIQRTERGDSAVYLCASSLRTGENNEQFFGPGTRLTVL.

This sequence joins TRBV10-3 and TRBJ1-5; 7 bases are a match to TRBD1. J gave up 6 bases and V 7 bases, and 9 bases lay outside the gene matches. The CDR3 is 14 amino acids. Germline loops: CDR1 ENHRY, CDR2 SYGVKD. CDR3: CAIKLGGNRQPQHF. The CDR3 DNA reads TGTGCCATCAAGTTAGGGGGCAACCGTCAGCCCCAGCATTTT.

The V call is TRBV5-4, the J call TRBJ1-3, with a possible D match to TRBD1 (5 bases). The CDR3 extends over 16 amino acids. V was clipped by 0 bases and J by 2 bases, with 12 bases between them. Per the germline V gene, CDR1 is SGHNT and CDR2 is YYREEE (reference sequence). CDR3 residues: CASSLDFPTAGNTIYF. The DNA for the CDR3 is TGTGCCAGCAGCTTGGATTTCCCGACAGCTGGAAACACCATATATTTT.

The J gene is TRBJ2-7, the V gene TRBV6-5; 9 bases are shared with TRBD1. V lost 6 bases, J lost 6 bases, and 9 bases stayed unmatched. The CDR3 contains 14 residues. Per the germline V gene, CDR1 is MNHEY and CDR2 is SVGAGI. The DNA for the CDR3 is TGTGCCAGCAGACCGGTGGACAGGGGAAGCGAGCAGTACTTC. Its protein product is CASRPVDRGSEQYF.

About this clone itself: This is likely a read error, given that the CDR3 carries no conserved phenylalanine or tryptophan at its end. The CDR3 bases are TGTGCCACCAGCAGAGAGACAGGGGGCACCTACGAGCAGTACCTC. Protein: CATSRETGGTYEQYL. The rearrangement links TRBV15 to TRBJ2-7; 10 bases agree with TRBD1. Germline V lookup: CDR1 LNHNV, CDR2 YYDKDF (reference sequence). The ends lost 0 bases at V and 2 bases at J; junction bases unmatched: 1. CDR3 length equals 15 residues.

Here the CDR3 DNA reads TGTGCCAGCGAACTAGCGGGAGGCCCCTACGAGCAGTACTTC. This gives the protein CASELAGGPYEQYF. This chain uses TRBV28 with TRBJ2-5, with 12 bases aligning to TRBD2. The better agreement between TRBJ2-7 and the DNA end casts doubt on the J call. Germline V CDR1 and CDR2: MDHEN, SYDVKM. The length of the CDR3 is 14 residues.

The CDR3 protein is CASTGTGTYEQYF. The CDR3 coding sequence is TGTGCCAGCACCGGGACAGGAACCTACGAGCAGTACTTC. This chain uses TRBV27 with TRBJ2-7; the match to TRBD1 covers 8 bases. The CDR3 extends over 13 amino acids. The ends lost 7 bases at V and 2 bases at J; junction bases unmatched: 4. Per germline, CDR1 MNHEY and CDR2 SMNVEV (reference sequence).

As concerns this clone: At one of its ends the junction is not consistent with the germline gene, which may arise from a read error. The chain couples TRBV11-2 to TRBJ2-1, with 8 bases that match TRBD2. The germline V gene encodes CDR1 SGHAT and CDR2 FQNNGV. The CDR3 is made up of 13 amino acids. The CDR3 bases are TGTGTCAGCAGCCCGACTAGCGCCGGTGAGCAGTTCTTC. Its protein product is CVSSPTSAGEQFF.